The 23 T cell receptor beta chains reported below all come from one sample, sequenced in a study of blood T cell repertoires in COVID-19 (dated by TCRdb to 2019 to 2021). To prepare the library, the immunoSEQ multiplex PCR assay was applied. TCRdb provides this immuneACCESS table in a form limited to in-frame rearrangements. Some clones are lacking; in checked studies, under half of them reflect an unresolved V gene, and why the rest are absent is not known. Within this sample are around 160,000 clones, with about 90% of them counted one time only. 2.3% of the sample is in the top ten clones. The specimen was peripheral blood. The receptors come from a human donor in a cohort sampled during active COVID-19.

This sequence joins TRBV7-6 and TRBJ2-1; 9 bases align to TRBD2. The V gene end was trimmed by 0 bases and the J gene end by 9 bases; junction bases not matched to a gene: 12. CDR1 SGHVS and CDR2 FNYEAQ come from the germline V gene. CDR3 length: 17 amino acids. In nucleotides, the CDR3 is TGTGCCAGCAGCTTAGCCCTCTTCTCGCGGGAGGGCCGTGAGCAGTTCTTC. Encoded protein: CASSLALFSREGREQFF.

The chain uses TRBV4-3 and TRBJ2-3; D not certain. Per germline, CDR1 LGHNA and CDR2 YSLEER. This CDR3 region has 13 residues. V dropped 1 base and J dropped 8 bases, with 10 bases sitting between them. The CDR3 coding sequence is TGCGCCAGCAGCCAAGTCCGAGGTGGTACGCAGTATTTT. This sequence encodes CASSQVRGGTQYF.

V gene TRBV28 combines with J gene TRBJ2-2; 10 bases are a match to TRBD2. Germline V gene data show CDR1 as MDHEN and CDR2 as SYDVKM. V dropped 3 bases and J dropped 5; count of bases not matched to a gene: 9. The CDR3 consists of 17 residues. The CDR3 bases are TGTGCCAGCAGTTTTGCGCTAGCGGGGGCTGGGACCGGGGAGCTGTTTTTT. Protein sequence: CASSFALAGAGTGELFF.

The rearrangement joins TRBV9 to TRBJ2-1; the D is unclear. The V end lost 0 bases, the J end lost 7 bases, and 23 bases lay between the germline ends. Germline lookup yields CDR1 SGDLS and CDR2 YYNGEE. The CDR3 has 18 residues. CDR3 in DNA: TGTGCCAGCAGCGTAGAACCGAGTGTTTGGAGCAAATTGAATGAGCAGTTCTTC. Its translation: CASSVEPSVWSKLNEQFF.

The chain joins TRBV7-2 to TRBJ1-6; 7 nucleotides align to TRBD1. J was trimmed by 6 bases and V by 5 bases; bases with no gene match: 10. Germline CDR1 SGHTA, CDR2 FQGNSA. The CDR3 totals 16 residues. The CDR3 bases are TGTGCCAGCAGCCCGATGACAGGGACACCTAATTCACCCCTCCACTTT. Its translation: CASSPMTGTPNSPLHF. The whole variable domain, remainder taken from reference TRBV7-2 and TRBJ1-6, is GAGVSQSPSNKVTEKGKDVELRCDPISGHTALYWYRQSLGQGLEFLIYFQGNSAPDKSGLPSDRFSAERTGGSVSTLTIQRTQQEDSAVYLCASSPMTGTPNSPLHFGNGTRLTVT.

This chain uses TRBV4-3 with TRBJ1-2; no clear D. Between the trimmed V and J ends, which lost 3 bases and 4 bases, there was a span of 15 bases. Per germline, CDR1 LGHNA and CDR2 YSLEER. This CDR3 is built from 15 residues. CDR3 sequence reads: CASSHAQVETYGYTF. CDR3 nucleotide sequence: TGCGCCAGCAGCCACGCGCAAGTGGAGACCTATGGCTACACCTTC.

The chain combines TRBV4-1 with TRBJ2-4; TRBD2 matches at 13 bases. The V gene's germline CDR1 is MGHRA and CDR2 YSYEKL. The CDR3 loop spans 19 amino acids. V was pared by 4 bases and J by 0 bases, with 9 bases of the junction left unmatched. CDR3 sequence: CASSPGTSGNLVAKNIQYF. The CDR3 DNA follows: TGCGCCAGCAGCCCGGGGACTAGCGGGAATCTCGTAGCCAAAAACATTCAGTACTTC.

The chain is built from TRBV18 and TRBJ2-3; TRBD2 aligns across 7 bases. CDR1 KGHSH and CDR2 LQKENI come from the germline V gene. V shed 6 bases and J 2 bases; nucleotides not matched to a gene: 11. The CDR3 sequence is 16 residues long. The CDR3 loop reads CASSLGRGSNTDTQYF. The CDR3, as DNA: TGTGCCAGCTCTCTCGGACGCGGGAGCAACACAGATACGCAGTATTTT.

This rearrangement joins TRBV3-1 (or the pseudogene TRBV3-2) to TRBJ2-7; tentatively, D is TRBD1 (5 bases). From germline, CDR1 is LGHDT and CDR2 YNNKEL (reference sequence). V was trimmed by 4 bases and J by 4 bases, leaving 11 bases between them. The CDR3 runs 13 residues. The CDR3 DNA reads as TGTGCCAGCAGCCTTAGGGGTTTTTACGAGCAGTACTTC. It yields the protein CASSLRGFYEQYF.

The chain's CDR3 is CASRSLGTGGEKLFF. CDR3 coding DNA: TGTGCCAGCAGAAGCCTTGGGACAGGGGGTGAAAAACTGTTTTTT. The genes are TRBV6-5 and TRBJ1-4, with 11 positions matching TRBD1. In germline, CDR1 is MNHEY, CDR2 SVGAGI. V was pared by 6 bases and J by 7 bases, with 7 bases of the junction left unmatched. The CDR3 is 15 residues long.

The chain recombines TRBV2 with TRBJ2-2; a weak D match, TRBD2 (5 bases). The germline CDR1 and CDR2 sequences are SNHLY and FYNNEI. This CDR3 has 15 residues. Trimming cost V 5 bases and J 3 bases, with 13 bases left between them. The CDR3 reads CASSPGIWDTGELFF. DNA of the CDR3: TGTGCCAGCAGTCCGGGGATCTGGGACACCGGGGAGCTGTTTTTT.

The genes are TRBV30 and TRBJ2-7, with D tentatively TRBD2 (6 bases). The CDR3 is 14 amino acids. Germline CDR1 GTSNPN, CDR2 SVGIG (reference sequence). V lost 2 bases and J lost 1, with 12 bases in between. The CDR3 region has the DNA TGTGCCTGGAGTCCCGGGACTGTATCCTACGAGCAGTACTTC. Its translation: CAWSPGTVSYEQYF.

This clone was picked up one time. V and J are TRBV7-3 and TRBJ2-3; D possibly corresponds to TRBD2 (6 bases). The CDR3 covers 15 residues. Looked up from germline, CDR1 is SGHTA and CDR2 is FQGTGA. The ends were cut back, 5 bases at V and 6 bases at J, with 18 bases in the middle. CDR3 sequence reads: CASSELAPALDTQYF. The CDR3 DNA is TGTGCCAGCAGCGAACTAGCCCCAGCATTGGATACGCAGTATTTT.

J is TRBJ2-7 and V is TRBV28; weak D call: TRBD1 (5 bases). From germline, CDR1 is MDHEN and CDR2 SYDVKM. The CDR3 contains 12 residues. Trimming stripped 5 bases from V and 6 bases from J, with 11 bases between. The CDR3 coding sequence is TGTGCCAGCAGTCCAGATAGGGGCGAGCAGTACTTC. It is translated as CASSPDRGEQYF.

The chain has TRBV9 and TRBJ1-2, with D maybe TRBD1 (6 bases). The length of the CDR3 is 12 residues. The ends were cut back, 3 bases at V and 9 bases at J, with 12 bases in the middle. Per germline, CDR1 SGDLS and CDR2 YYNGEE. DNA for the CDR3: TGTGCCAGCAGCGACCTAGGGGGAAGCTACACCTTC. It specifies CASSDLGGSYTF.

This sequence joins TRBV4-1 and TRBJ2-2, with D unclear. Germline assignment: CDR1 MGHRA and CDR2 YSYEKL. The germline V and J ends were trimmed by 1 base and 3 bases, with 6 bases remaining between them. The CDR3 has 14 amino acids. CDR3 coding DNA: TGCGCCAGCAGCCAAGGAACATACACCGGGGAGCTGTTTTTT. Protein sequence: CASSQGTYTGELFF.

The chain couples TRBV5-4 to TRBJ2-3; 9 positions match TRBD2. The CDR3 has 18 residues. Germline lookup yields CDR1 SGHNT and CDR2 YYREEE (reference sequence). Trimming cost V 5 bases and J 2 bases; bases outside gene matches: 15. CDR3 DNA: TGTGCCAGCAGTCGAACCCCCGCGACTAGCGGCGTCACAGATACGCAGTATTTT. Encoded protein: CASSRTPATSGVTDTQYF.

The chain joins TRBV5-1 to TRBJ2-3; TRBD2 agrees at 8 bases. J gave up 2 bases and V 2 bases, and 13 bases lay outside the gene matches. CDR1 is SGHRS, CDR2 YFSETQ, per germline. This CDR3 region has 18 residues. CDR3 sequence (DNA): TGCGCCAGCAGCTTCCAAATACGGACTAGCCAATCCACAGATACGCAGTATTTT. It is translated as CASSFQIRTSQSTDTQYF.

The genes are TRBV5-1 and TRBJ2-5, with TRBD2 matching 9 bases. Germline lookup yields CDR1 SGHRS and CDR2 YFSETQ. The length of the CDR3 is 19 residues. Losses at the gene ends were 3 bases for V and 5 bases for J; bases not matched to a gene: 20. CDR3: CASSSPVDVSSGKGETQYF. The CDR3 DNA reads TGCGCCAGCAGCTCCCCGGTTGACGTGTCTAGCGGGAAGGGGGAGACCCAGTACTTC.

J is TRBJ1-6 and V is TRBV7-2; D unresolved. CDR1 is SGHTA, CDR2 FQGNSA, per germline. The CDR3 is 17 amino acids. V lost 0 bases, J lost 0 bases, and 9 bases lay in between. The CDR3 is CASSLAAVSSYNSPLHF. For the CDR3, the DNA is TGTGCCAGCAGCTTAGCGGCGGTGAGCTCCTATAATTCACCCCTCCACTTT.

This chain uses TRBV19 with TRBJ2-1; D might be TRBD2 (6 bases). V was trimmed by 1 base and J by 9 bases, leaving 10 bases between them. The CDR3 contains 13 residues. CDR1 is LNHDA, CDR2 SQIVND, per germline (reference sequence). DNA for the CDR3: TGTGCCAGTAGTATAGTAGCGGTGGGTGAGCAGTTCTTC. Amino acid sequence: CASSIVAVGEQFF.

V usage is TRBV18 and J usage is TRBJ1-5, with TRBD1 identical over 7 bases. The CDR3 has 17 residues. The V gene end was trimmed by 3 bases and the J gene end by 5 bases; junction bases not matched to a gene: 13. From germline, CDR1 is KGHSH and CDR2 LQKENI. The CDR3 region has the DNA TGTGCCAGCTCACCGGGGAACGACAGGGTGTCCGATCAGCCCCAGCATTTT. This gives the protein CASSPGNDRVSDQPQHF.

J is TRBJ1-6 and V is TRBV6-5; D remains unclear. The V gene lost 7 bases and the J gene lost 10 bases, with 17 bases spanning the gap. There are 14 residues in the CDR3. Germline V gene data show CDR1 as MNHEY and CDR2 as SVGAGI. The DNA for the CDR3 is TGTGCCAGCATCAGAAGTTGGGTCGGGTCACCCCTCCACTTT. Protein sequence: CASIRSWVGSPLHF.